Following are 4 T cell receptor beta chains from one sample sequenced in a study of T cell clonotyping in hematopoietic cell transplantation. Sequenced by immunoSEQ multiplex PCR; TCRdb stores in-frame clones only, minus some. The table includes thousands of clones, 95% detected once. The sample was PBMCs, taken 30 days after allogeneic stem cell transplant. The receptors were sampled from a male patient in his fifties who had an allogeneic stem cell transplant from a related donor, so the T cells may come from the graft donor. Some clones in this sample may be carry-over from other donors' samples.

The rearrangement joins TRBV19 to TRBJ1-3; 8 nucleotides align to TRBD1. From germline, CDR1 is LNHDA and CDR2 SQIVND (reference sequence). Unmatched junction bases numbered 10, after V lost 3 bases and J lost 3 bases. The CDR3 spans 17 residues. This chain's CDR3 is CASSIPRNRGIGNTIYF. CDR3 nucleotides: TGTGCCAGTAGTATCCCCCGAAACAGGGGGATTGGAAACACCATATATTTT. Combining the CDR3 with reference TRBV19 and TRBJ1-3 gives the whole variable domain DGGITQSPKYLFRKEGQNVTLSCEQNLNHDAMYWYRQDPGQGLRLIYYSQIVNDFQKGDIAEGYSVSREKKESFPLTVTSAQKNPTAFYLCASSIPRNRGIGNTIYFGEGSWLTVV.

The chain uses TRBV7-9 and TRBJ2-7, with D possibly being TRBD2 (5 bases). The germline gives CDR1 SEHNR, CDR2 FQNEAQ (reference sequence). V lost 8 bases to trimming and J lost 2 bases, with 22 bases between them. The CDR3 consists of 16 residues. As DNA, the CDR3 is TGTGCCAGCGGGCTAGCAGGCGTTCGGGCCCCCTACGAGCAGTACTTC. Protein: CASGLAGVRAPYEQYF. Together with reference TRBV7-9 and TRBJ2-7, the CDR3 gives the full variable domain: DTGVSQNPRHKITKRGQNVTFRCDPISEHNRLYWYRQTLGQGPEFLTYFQNEAQLEKSRLLSDRFSAERPKGSFSTLEIQRTEQGDSAMYLCASGLAGVRAPYEQYFGPGTRLTVT.

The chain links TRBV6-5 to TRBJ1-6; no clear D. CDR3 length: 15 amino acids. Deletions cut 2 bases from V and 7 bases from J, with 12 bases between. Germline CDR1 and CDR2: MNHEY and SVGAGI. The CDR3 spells CASSYGRVGNSPLHF. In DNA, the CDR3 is TGTGCCAGCAGTTACGGTAGGGTTGGCAATTCACCCCTCCACTTT.

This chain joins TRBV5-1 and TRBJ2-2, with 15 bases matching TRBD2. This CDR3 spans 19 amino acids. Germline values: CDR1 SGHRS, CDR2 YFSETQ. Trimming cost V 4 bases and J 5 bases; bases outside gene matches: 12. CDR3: CASSLYGLAGGPSTGELFF. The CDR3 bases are TGCGCCAGCAGCCTGTACGGACTAGCGGGGGGGCCCTCGACCGGGGAGCTGTTTTTT.